This T cell receptor (beta chain) was found in a study of blood T cells in healthy people across ages. V was trimmed by 8 bases and J by 1 base, leaving 18 bases between them. Germline V lookup: CDR1 SGHKS, CDR2 YYEKEE (reference sequence). The length of the CDR3 is 15 residues. A sample-barcoded 5' primer and a J-beta primer mix were used in a second PCR of roughly 6 to 11 cycles. TCRdb reprocessed the 5' RACE reads with MiXCR, giving one entry per CDR3 protein. The sample contains approximately 360,000 distinct CDR3 sequences, about 52% of which appear only once. The V call is TRBV5-5, the J call TRBJ2-5; D is perhaps TRBD1 or TRBD2 (7 bases each). Sequencing was performed on blood. The receptor's source is a man aged 60-69 years in good health. The CDR3 loop reads CASKKRDSLQETQYF. CDR3 DNA: TGTGCCAGTAAGAAGCGGGACAGCCTCCAAGAGACCCAGTACTTC.